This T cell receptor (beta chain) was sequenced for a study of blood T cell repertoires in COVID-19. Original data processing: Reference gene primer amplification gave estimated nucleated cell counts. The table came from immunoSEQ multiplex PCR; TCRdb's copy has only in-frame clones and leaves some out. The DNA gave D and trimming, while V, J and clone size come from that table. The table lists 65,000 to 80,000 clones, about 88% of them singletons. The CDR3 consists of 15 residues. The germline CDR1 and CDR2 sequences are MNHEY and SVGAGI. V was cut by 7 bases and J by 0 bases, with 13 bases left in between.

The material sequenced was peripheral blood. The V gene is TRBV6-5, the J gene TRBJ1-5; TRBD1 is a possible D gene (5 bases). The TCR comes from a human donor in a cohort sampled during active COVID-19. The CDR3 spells CASTPTGLSNQPQHF. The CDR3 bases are TGTGCCAGCACCCCTACAGGTCTTAGCAATCAGCCCCAGCATTTT.